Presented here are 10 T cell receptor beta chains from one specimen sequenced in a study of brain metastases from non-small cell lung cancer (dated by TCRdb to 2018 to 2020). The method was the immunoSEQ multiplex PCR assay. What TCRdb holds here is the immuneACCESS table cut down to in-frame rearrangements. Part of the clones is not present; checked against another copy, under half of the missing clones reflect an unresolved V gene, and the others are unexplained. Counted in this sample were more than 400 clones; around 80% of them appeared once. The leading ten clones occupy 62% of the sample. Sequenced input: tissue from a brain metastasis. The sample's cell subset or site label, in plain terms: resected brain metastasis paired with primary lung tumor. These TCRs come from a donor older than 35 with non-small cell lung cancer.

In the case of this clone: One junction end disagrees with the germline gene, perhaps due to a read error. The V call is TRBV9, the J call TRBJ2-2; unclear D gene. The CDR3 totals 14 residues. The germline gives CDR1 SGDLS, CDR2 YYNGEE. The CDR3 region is CTSSVGGVPGELFF. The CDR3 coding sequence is TGTACCAGCAGCGTAGGTGGGGTTCCCGGGGAGCTGTTTTTT.

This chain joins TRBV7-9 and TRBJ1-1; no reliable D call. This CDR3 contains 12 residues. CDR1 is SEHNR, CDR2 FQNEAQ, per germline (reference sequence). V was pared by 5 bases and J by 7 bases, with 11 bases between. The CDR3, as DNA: TGTGCCAGCAGCCTCGTGGCGGTTGAAGCTTTCTTT. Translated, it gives CASSLVAVEAFF.

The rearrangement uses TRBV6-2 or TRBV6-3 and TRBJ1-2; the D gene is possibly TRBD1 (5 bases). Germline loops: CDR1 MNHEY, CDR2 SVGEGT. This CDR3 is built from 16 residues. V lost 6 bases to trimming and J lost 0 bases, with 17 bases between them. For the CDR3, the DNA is TGTGCCAGCAGCCGTACCCGGGACCGCTCTAACTATGGCTACACCTTC. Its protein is CASSRTRDRSNYGYTF.

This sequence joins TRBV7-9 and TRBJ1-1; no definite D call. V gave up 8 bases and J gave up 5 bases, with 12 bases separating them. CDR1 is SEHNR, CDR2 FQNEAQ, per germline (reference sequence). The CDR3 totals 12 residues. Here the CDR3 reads CASAPETTEAFF. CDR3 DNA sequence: TGTGCCAGCGCTCCCGAAACAACTGAAGCTTTCTTT.

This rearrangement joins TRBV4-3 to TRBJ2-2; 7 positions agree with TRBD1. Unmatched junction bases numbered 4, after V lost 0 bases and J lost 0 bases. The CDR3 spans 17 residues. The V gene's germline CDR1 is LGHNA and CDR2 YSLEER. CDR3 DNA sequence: TGCGCCAGCAGCCAAGAGGGAAGGGGGCCGAACACCGGGGAGCTGTTTTTT. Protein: CASSQEGRGPNTGELFF.

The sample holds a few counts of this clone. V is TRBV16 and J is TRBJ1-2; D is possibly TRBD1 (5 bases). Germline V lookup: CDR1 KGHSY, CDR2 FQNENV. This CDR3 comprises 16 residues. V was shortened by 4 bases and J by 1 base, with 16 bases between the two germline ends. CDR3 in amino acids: CASSPTGWESNYGYTF. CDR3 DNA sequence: TGTGCCAGCAGCCCAACAGGCTGGGAGAGTAACTATGGCTACACCTTC.

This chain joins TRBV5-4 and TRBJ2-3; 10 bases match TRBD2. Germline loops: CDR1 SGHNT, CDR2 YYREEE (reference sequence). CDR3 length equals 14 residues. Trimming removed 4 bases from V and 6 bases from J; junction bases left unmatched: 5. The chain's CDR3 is CASSPSGGRDTQYF. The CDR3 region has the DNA TGTGCCAGCAGCCCTAGCGGGGGCCGGGATACGCAGTATTTT.

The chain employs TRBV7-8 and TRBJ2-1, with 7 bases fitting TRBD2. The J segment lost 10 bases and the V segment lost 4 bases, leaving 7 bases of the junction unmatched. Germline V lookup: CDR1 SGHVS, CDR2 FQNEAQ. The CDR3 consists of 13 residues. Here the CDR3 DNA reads TGTGCCAGCAGCTGGGGTTTGGGGGGGGAGCAGTTCTTC. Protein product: CASSWGLGGEQFF. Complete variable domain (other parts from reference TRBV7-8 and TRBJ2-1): GAGVSQSPRYKVAKRGQDVALRCDPISGHVSLFWYQQALGQGPEFLTYFQNEAQLDKSGLPSDRFFAERPEGSVSTLKIQRTQQEDSAVYLCASSWGLGGEQFFGPGTRLTVL.

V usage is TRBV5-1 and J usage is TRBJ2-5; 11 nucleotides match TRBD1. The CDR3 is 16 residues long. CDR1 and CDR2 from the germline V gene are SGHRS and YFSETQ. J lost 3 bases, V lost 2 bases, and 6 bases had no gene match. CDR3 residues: CASSLLPGQGEETQYF. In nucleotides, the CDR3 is TGCGCCAGCAGCTTACTACCGGGACAGGGGGAAGAGACCCAGTACTTC.

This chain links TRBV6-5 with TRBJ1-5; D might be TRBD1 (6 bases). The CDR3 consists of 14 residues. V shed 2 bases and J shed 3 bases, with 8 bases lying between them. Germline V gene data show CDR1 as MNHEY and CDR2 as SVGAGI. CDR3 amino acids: CASSYGGTNQPQHF. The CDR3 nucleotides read TGTGCCAGCAGTTACGGGGGCACCAATCAGCCCCAGCATTTT.